The 15 T cell receptor beta chains below come from one sample, sequenced in a study of blood T cell repertoires in COVID-19. TCRdb keeps only in-frame clones here, not all; method: immunoSEQ multiplex PCR. This table holds more than 250,000 clones, more than 70% found once. Sequencing was done on a sample of peripheral blood. These receptors all come from a man aged 18 to 29 who had recovered from COVID-19.

This rearrangement joins TRBV19 to TRBJ2-7; 7 nucleotides line up with TRBD2. Germline lookup yields CDR1 LNHDA and CDR2 SQIVND (reference sequence). The CDR3 loop spans 14 amino acids. V was pared by 5 bases and J by 4 bases, with 8 bases of the junction left unmatched. Written as DNA, the CDR3 is TGTGCCAGTAGTGAGTCCGGGACTACATACGAGCAGTACTTC. This encodes CASSESGTTYEQYF.

The V call is TRBV13, the J call TRBJ2-1; 12 bases match TRBD2. There are 15 residues in the CDR3. CDR1 and CDR2 from the germline V gene are PRHDT and FYEKMQ (reference sequence). V shed 4 bases, J shed 9 bases, and the junction held 7 bases outside the gene matches. The CDR3 DNA follows: TGTGCCAGCAGCTCGACTAGCGGGAGAGTGGGTGAGCAGTTCTTC. It codes for CASSSTSGRVGEQFF.

The chain joins TRBV7-9 to TRBJ2-7, with a weak D call TRBD2 (6 bases). Trimming took 4 bases from V and 1 from J, leaving 11 bases between them. Germline values: CDR1 SEHNR, CDR2 FQNEAQ (reference sequence). The CDR3 is 14 residues long. The CDR3 loop reads CASSSPLASYEQYF. The CDR3 coding sequence is TGTGCCAGCAGCTCCCCCCTAGCGTCCTACGAGCAGTACTTC.

This chain links TRBV6-1 with TRBJ2-7, with D possibly matching TRBD2 (5 bases). Trimming cost V 0 bases and J 9 bases, with 15 bases left between them. Germline values: CDR1 MNHNS, CDR2 SASEGT. CDR3 length: 14 amino acids. CDR3: CASSEASSGKWQYF. CDR3 DNA: TGTGCCAGCAGTGAAGCGAGTTCGGGGAAGTGGCAGTACTTC.

This chain uses TRBV12-3 or TRBV12-4 with TRBJ2-1, with no clear D. Trimming left V 1 base short and J 9 bases short, with 7 bases between. There are 12 residues in the CDR3. DNA of the CDR3: TGTGCCAGCAGTTTAGGCCCGCGTGAGCAGTTCTTC. Translating it yields CASSLGPREQFF.

The J gene is TRBJ2-3, the V gene TRBV4-1; TRBD2 matches 11 bases. The V and J ends lost 1 base and 1 base, in that order; junction bases with no gene match: 10. This CDR3 spans 19 amino acids. The germline V gene encodes CDR1 MGHRA and CDR2 YSYEKL. CDR3 in amino acids: CASSQALYLLAGGTDTQYF. DNA for the CDR3: TGCGCCAGCAGCCAAGCCCTTTATTTACTAGCGGGGGGCACAGATACGCAGTATTTT.

The genes are TRBV4-3 and TRBJ2-7; 8 nucleotides line up with TRBD1. The CDR3 is 14 residues long. Per the germline V gene, CDR1 is LGHNA and CDR2 is YSLEER. V shed 0 bases, J shed 10 bases, and the junction held 8 bases outside the gene matches. The CDR3 protein is CASSQDRDRFEQYF. In DNA form, the CDR3 reads TGCGCCAGCAGCCAAGATCGGGACAGGTTCGAACAGTACTTC.

This chain uses TRBV6-5 with TRBJ2-1; perhaps TRBD1 as D (5 bases). The CDR3 has 14 amino acids. Germline-derived CDR1 and CDR2 are MNHEY and SVGAGI. V was trimmed by 4 bases and J by 5 bases, leaving 12 bases between them. The CDR3: CASSSAPGNNEQFF. The CDR3 DNA sequence: TGTGCCAGCAGTTCCGCGCCAGGGAACAATGAGCAGTTCTTC.

This clone has just one count. The genes are TRBV2 and TRBJ1-1; D is possibly TRBD1 (5 bases). The CDR3 sequence is 14 residues long. V was clipped by 5 bases and J by 1 base, with 11 bases between them. Germline V gene data show CDR1 as SNHLY and CDR2 as FYNNEI. The DNA of the CDR3 is TGTGCCAGCAGTCGCCAGACAGAGAACACTGAAGCTTTCTTT. It yields the protein CASSRQTENTEAFF. Supplemented by reference TRBV2 and TRBJ1-1, the full variable domain reads EPEVTQTPSHQVTQMGQEVILRCVPISNHLYFYWYRQILGQKVEFLVSFYNNEISEKSEIFDDQFSVERPDGSNFTLKIRSTKLEDSAMYFCASSRQTENTEAFFGQGTRLTVV.

The gene calls are TRBV4-3 and TRBJ1-2; the D gene is possibly TRBD1 (6 bases). CDR1 and CDR2 from the germline V gene are LGHNA and YSLEER. V was clipped by 1 base and J by 2 bases, with 17 bases between them. CDR3 length equals 17 residues. The chain's CDR3 is CASSQVRTENFNYGYTF. The DNA for the CDR3 is TGCGCCAGCAGCCAAGTAAGGACAGAGAACTTCAACTATGGCTACACCTTC.

The genes are TRBV7-3 and TRBJ2-7; 9 positions agree with TRBD1. This CDR3 comprises 15 residues. V was pared by 5 bases and J by 5 bases, with 10 bases of the junction left unmatched. Germline CDR1 is SGHTA and CDR2 is FQGTGA. This CDR3 reads CASSPSGTGLDEQYF. The CDR3, as DNA: TGTGCCAGCAGCCCGTCCGGGACAGGGCTAGACGAGCAGTACTTC.

V is TRBV19 and J is TRBJ2-2; no clear D. The CDR3 consists of 11 residues. Trimming left V 7 bases short and J 8 bases short, with 8 bases between. The germline V gene encodes CDR1 LNHDA and CDR2 SQIVND (reference sequence). CDR3 residues: CASTNSGELFF. The CDR3 DNA follows: TGTGCCAGTACTAACTCTGGGGAGCTGTTTTTT. Looking up the rest from reference TRBV19 and TRBJ2-2 gives the full variable domain: DGGITQSPKYLFRKEGQNVTLSCEQNLNHDAMYWYRQDPGQGLRLIYYSQIVNDFQKGDIAEGYSVSREKKESFPLTVTSAQKNPTAFYLCASTNSGELFFGEGSRLTVL.

The J gene is TRBJ1-5, the V gene TRBV6-2 or TRBV6-3; TRBD1 agrees at 8 bases. This CDR3 is built from 19 residues. Germline V lookup: CDR1 MNHEY, CDR2 SVGEGT. V was pared by 2 bases and J by 0 bases, with 12 bases of the junction left unmatched. The chain's CDR3 is CASSYPTGDQLYSNQPQHF. CDR3 sequence (DNA): TGTGCCAGCAGTTACCCGACAGGGGACCAACTGTATAGCAATCAGCCCCAGCATTTT.

The chain couples TRBV6-5 to TRBJ2-2, with no clear D. Trimming took 5 bases from V and 4 from J, leaving 14 bases between them. Germline V lookup: CDR1 MNHEY, CDR2 SVGAGI. The CDR3 loop spans 15 amino acids. The CDR3 nucleotides are TGTGCCAGCAGTCCATCGGAGAACCCCACCGGGGAGCTGTTTTTT. It is translated as CASSPSENPTGELFF.

This clone showed up just once. This chain joins TRBV5-1 and TRBJ2-7; 13 bases map to TRBD2. Trimming at V came to 6 bases and at J to 7 bases, leaving 10 bases not matched to a gene. Germline V gene lookup returns CDR1 SGHRS and CDR2 YFSETQ. The CDR3 is 15 amino acids. In DNA, the CDR3 is TGCGCCAGCACCCAGGGAGGACTAGCGGGGGAGGAGCAGTACTTC. Amino acid sequence: CASTQGGLAGEEQYF.